This T cell receptor (beta chain) was documented in a study of blood T cells in healthy people across ages. Study-level points and caveats: Samples with more naive T cells showed higher observed beta diversity.

In the case of this clonotype: Its target is not known.

The use of a sample-barcoded 5' primer and a J-beta primer mix characterized a second PCR of roughly 7 to 12 cycles. Each single sample gave us at least 3 million CDR3-containing paired-end reads. Each CDR3 protein gets one entry after TCRdb re-called the 5' RACE reads with MiXCR. The sample shows more than 1,000,000 distinct CDR3 sequences, approximately 26% of them seen only once. CDR3 length: 13 residues. Germline assignment: CDR1 DFQATT and CDR2 SNEGSKA (reference sequence). Between the trimmed V and J ends, which lost 4 bases and 4 bases, there was a span of 13 bases. These data also formed part of another study, on T cells of mothers and their children.

The chain is built from TRBV20-1 and TRBJ1-1; D is undetermined. The sequencing input was blood. This receptor was taken from a girl aged 2 to 10 in good health. The CDR3 bases are TGCAGTGCTACGGAGGCACGGGCCACTGAAGCTTTCTTT. It is translated as CSATEARATEAFF.